Listed here are 22 T cell receptor beta chains from one sample, sequenced in a study of radiation and T cells in renal cell carcinoma. Regarding time point: blood 2 weeks post-SBRT. Treatment given: 15 Gy SBRT to primary tumor, nephrectomy 4 weeks later. Using immunoSEQ multiplex PCR, the repertoire was profiled, and TCRdb retains in-frame clones only, with some absent. Here the sample spans about 150,000 clones, roughly 86% being singletons. The starting material was blood, obtained from a patient whose treatment included radiotherapy and nephrectomy. The receptors come from a woman aged 45 to 65 with renal cell carcinoma.

The chain links TRBV7-9 to TRBJ1-2, with no clear D. The germline V and J ends were trimmed by 3 bases and 4 bases, with 6 bases remaining between them. CDR3 length equals 12 residues. Looked up from germline, CDR1 is SEHNR and CDR2 is FQNEAQ (reference sequence). This chain's CDR3 is CASSLGSYGYTF. The CDR3 DNA reads TGTGCCAGCAGCTTGGGCAGCTATGGCTACACCTTC.

This chain uses TRBV6-6 with TRBJ1-1; 7 bases are a match to TRBD1. Germline values: CDR1 MNHNY, CDR2 SVGAGI (reference sequence). This CDR3 comprises 14 residues. The V segment lost 5 bases and the J segment 0 bases; nucleotides outside the gene matches: 3. The DNA of the CDR3 is TGTGCCAGCAGTCGGGACAGCATGAACACTGAAGCTTTCTTT. Amino acids: CASSRDSMNTEAFF.

V and J are TRBV4-3 and TRBJ2-7; D possibly corresponds to TRBD1 (5 bases). CDR1 LGHNA and CDR2 YSLEER come from the germline V gene. Deletions cut 4 bases from V and 3 bases from J, with 19 bases between. The CDR3 is made up of 16 amino acids. The DNA of the CDR3 is TGCGCCAGCAGCCCAGGGCTTGGGGCAGAAGACTACGAGCAGTACTTC. As protein: CASSPGLGAEDYEQYF.

The chain carries TRBV7-2 and TRBJ2-2; D is ambiguous. This CDR3 spans 16 amino acids. Germline CDR1 and CDR2: SGHTA and FQGNSA. The ends were cut back, 2 bases at V and 2 bases at J, with 12 bases in the middle. Written as DNA, the CDR3 is TGTGCCAGCAGCTTACAAGCTCCGATTAACACCGGGGAGCTGTTTTTT. Amino acids: CASSLQAPINTGELFF.

The sample holds a few counts of this clone. The rearrangement joins TRBV9 to TRBJ1-1; D is uncertain. Between the trimmed V and J ends, which lost 4 bases and 0 bases, there was a span of 13 bases. Germline CDR1 SGDLS, CDR2 YYNGEE. CDR3 length: 15 residues. The DNA of the CDR3 is TGTGCCAGCAGCCCCCGCGGACGGATGAACACTGAAGCTTTCTTT. The encoded protein is CASSPRGRMNTEAFF.

The chain links TRBV10-3 to TRBJ2-3; TRBD2 matches 9 bases. This CDR3 has 14 residues. V was pared by 10 bases and J by 1 base, with 6 bases of the junction left unmatched. Germline V gene lookup returns CDR1 ENHRY and CDR2 SYGVKD. CDR3 nucleotide sequence: TGTGCCACGGAGCGGGGGGCGGGCACAGATACGCAGTATTTT. The encoded protein is CATERGAGTDTQYF.

The chain is built from TRBV14 and TRBJ1-1, with D unclear. Germline loops: CDR1 SGHDN, CDR2 FVKESK. The CDR3 is made up of 13 amino acids. V was cut by 3 bases and J by 4 bases, with 9 bases left in between. CDR3 DNA: TGTGCCAGCAGCCACCCATGGGGCACTGAAGCTTTCTTT. Translating gives CASSHPWGTEAFF.

Details on this clone: Being one base from a much bigger clone, this may be a read error. The J gene is TRBJ1-3, the V gene TRBV4-1; D ambiguous. Germline V lookup: CDR1 MGHRA, CDR2 YSYEKL. This CDR3 is built from 15 residues. DNA of the CDR3: TGCGTCAGCAGCCAAGGGAGTTTTTATCGGAACACCATATATTTT. Protein sequence: CVSSQGSFYRNTIYF.

This clone occurred a few times. This chain connects TRBV7-9 to TRBJ1-4; D gene ambiguous. Deletions cut 8 bases from V and 2 bases from J, with 9 bases between. The CDR3 length is 13 residues. Germline V gene lookup returns CDR1 SEHNR and CDR2 FQNEAQ (reference sequence). CDR3: CASRGGTNEKLFF. Here the CDR3 DNA reads TGTGCCAGCCGAGGAGGGACTAATGAAAAACTGTTTTTT.

The DNA for the CDR3 is TGTGCCAGCAGTGAAACCGGGACAGGGGGCGCATTTGAGACCCAGTACTTC. Translation: CASSETGTGGAFETQYF. V is TRBV2 and J is TRBJ2-5, with TRBD1 matching over 12 bases. Germline V CDR1 and CDR2: SNHLY, FYNNEI. The CDR3 sequence is 17 residues long. V shed 2 bases and J 5 bases; nucleotides not matched to a gene: 9. Together with reference TRBV2 and TRBJ2-5, the CDR3 gives the full variable domain: EPEVTQTPSHQVTQMGQEVILRCVPISNHLYFYWYRQILGQKVEFLVSFYNNEISEKSEIFDDQFSVERPDGSNFTLKIRSTKLEDSAMYFCASSETGTGGAFETQYFGPGTRLLVL.

The gene calls are TRBV6-1 and TRBJ2-1; D remains unclear. Looked up from germline, CDR1 is MNHNS and CDR2 is SASEGT. Trimming stripped 10 bases from V and 0 bases from J, with 16 bases between. The length of the CDR3 is 15 residues. The CDR3 reads CATTPAGGSYNEQFF. The CDR3 coding sequence is TGTGCCACCACCCCGGCAGGTGGCTCCTACAATGAGCAGTTCTTC.

The V gene is TRBV5-1, the J gene TRBJ2-1, with D perhaps TRBD2 (6 bases). V lost 0 bases and J 9 bases, leaving 28 bases between the germline ends. Germline V gene lookup returns CDR1 SGHRS and CDR2 YFSETQ. The CDR3 contains 19 residues. The CDR3, as DNA: TGCGCCAGCAGCTTGGGGGGCTCCGGGGCGGGGAGTACCTTTAGTGAGCAGTTCTTC. Translation: CASSLGGSGAGSTFSEQFF. Drawing the rest from reference TRBV5-1 and TRBJ2-1, the complete variable domain is KAGVTQTPRYLIKTRGQQVTLSCSPISGHRSVSWYQQTPGQGLQFLFEYFSETQRNKGNFPGRFSGRQFSNSRSEMNVSTLELGDSALYLCASSLGGSGAGSTFSEQFFGPGTRLTVL.

V usage is TRBV7-2 and J usage is TRBJ1-1; TRBD1 is a possible D gene (5 bases). In germline, CDR1 is SGHTA, CDR2 FQGNSA. This CDR3 comprises 15 residues. V lost 3 bases and J 1 base, leaving 12 bases between the germline ends. The CDR3 is CASSLFGGANTEAFF. Written as DNA, the CDR3 is TGTGCCAGCAGCTTGTTCGGAGGGGCGAACACTGAAGCTTTCTTT.

This clone has a single count. The chain combines TRBV7-2 with TRBJ2-1; D is perhaps TRBD2 (6 bases). The CDR3 spans 17 residues. In germline, CDR1 is SGHTA, CDR2 FQGNSA. The V gene lost 4 bases and the J gene lost 10 bases, with 26 bases spanning the gap. The CDR3 DNA reads TGTGCCAGCAGCTCCACGGCGATAGCGGCGGCCTTAGGGGAGCAGTTCTTC. Translating it yields CASSSTAIAAALGEQFF. Drawing the rest from reference TRBV7-2 and TRBJ2-1, the complete variable domain is GAGVSQSPSNKVTEKGKDVELRCDPISGHTALYWYRQSLGQGLEFLIYFQGNSAPDKSGLPSDRFSAERTGGSVSTLTIQRTQQEDSAVYLCASSSTAIAAALGEQFFGPGTRLTVL.

V and J are TRBV6-1 and TRBJ2-1; possibly TRBD1 for D (5 bases). Between the trimmed V and J ends, which lost 3 bases and 5 bases, there was a span of 14 bases. In germline, CDR1 is MNHNS, CDR2 SASEGT. This CDR3 has 15 amino acids. The DNA of the CDR3 is TGTGCCAGCAGTGAGCAGGGTGGGCTGGACAATGAGCAGTTCTTC. Translated: CASSEQGGLDNEQFF.

The gene calls are TRBV7-9 and TRBJ1-4; D is uncertain. This CDR3 has 16 residues. Per the germline V gene, CDR1 is SEHNR and CDR2 is FQNEAQ (reference sequence). The V and J ends lost 2 bases and 6 bases respectively, with 16 bases between them. CDR3 coding DNA: TGTGCCAGCAGCTTAACGTCCGGGCCCCGGGATGAAAAACTGTTTTTT. This encodes CASSLTSGPRDEKLFF.

The chain carries TRBV10-3 and TRBJ1-1; D gene uncertain. Trimming pared 0 bases from V and 4 bases from J, leaving 9 bases between. CDR3 size: 14 residues. Germline CDR1 ENHRY, CDR2 SYGVKD. The CDR3 nucleotides read TGTGCCATCAGTGAGTCGGTAGAGCGCACTGAAGCTTTCTTT. The encoded protein is CAISESVERTEAFF.

The chain links TRBV5-6 to TRBJ1-1; TRBD1 matches 9 bases. From germline, CDR1 is SGHDT and CDR2 YYEEEE. CDR3 length equals 13 residues. Trimming took 4 bases from V and 10 from J; bases not matched to a gene: 8. CDR3 residues: CASSPDRGMGAFF. As DNA, the CDR3 is TGTGCCAGCAGCCCGGACAGGGGAATGGGAGCTTTCTTT.

The chain joins TRBV6-6 to TRBJ1-2; 7 bases match TRBD1. With V trimmed by 6 bases and J by 10 bases, 20 bases remained unmatched. CDR1 is MNHNY, CDR2 SVGAGI, per germline (reference sequence). This CDR3 has 16 amino acids. CDR3 loop: CASRSTRDSSRMIYTF. The CDR3 DNA sequence: TGTGCCAGCAGATCCACCCGGGACAGTAGTCGGATGATCTACACCTTC.

The table lists this clone with a few counts. V is TRBV5-4 and J is TRBJ1-3, with D tentatively TRBD1 (5 bases). The germline CDR1 and CDR2 sequences are SGHNT and YYREEE (reference sequence). V gave up 2 bases and J gave up 3 bases, with 9 bases separating them. This CDR3 contains 14 residues. CDR3 sequence: CASSFGGVGNTIYF. The DNA of the CDR3 is TGTGCCAGCAGCTTCGGGGGAGTTGGAAACACCATATATTTT. The variable domain in full, with the rest retrieved from reference TRBV5-4 and TRBJ1-3, is ETGVTQSPTHLIKTRGQQVTLRCSSQSGHNTVSWYQQALGQGPQFIFQYYREEENGRGNFPPRFSGLQFPNYSSELNVNALELDDSALYLCASSFGGVGNTIYFGEGSWLTVV.

This CDR3 reads CASSEWESYEQYF. CDR3 bases: TGTGCCAGCAGTGAATGGGAGTCATACGAGCAGTACTTC. The chain is built from TRBV2 and TRBJ2-7, with a tentative D call TRBD2 (5 bases). Trimming removed 2 bases from V and 4 bases from J, with 9 bases in between. Per germline, CDR1 SNHLY and CDR2 FYNNEI. There are 13 residues in the CDR3.

The genes are TRBV7-9 and TRBJ2-1; possible D gene TRBD2, 6 bases. In germline, CDR1 is SEHNR, CDR2 FQNEAQ (reference sequence). V lost 5 bases and J 8 bases, leaving 13 bases between the germline ends. CDR3 length equals 13 residues. This CDR3 is CASSPRLVYEQFF. CDR3 sequence (DNA): TGTGCCAGCAGCCCTCGACTAGTCTATGAGCAGTTCTTC.